A single sample gave rise to the 26 T cell receptor beta chains below, sequenced in a study of blood T cell repertoires in COVID-19. The protocol was immunoSEQ multiplex PCR, while the TCRdb copy is restricted to in-frame clones and leaves out a portion. In the table there are 450,000 to 600,000 clones, about 85% of which are singletons. Sequencing was performed on PBMCs or T cells enriched from blood (not recorded which). Source of these receptors: a woman aged 18-29 years who had recovered from COVID-19.

Here the CDR3 DNA reads TGTGCCAGCAGTGAAGCGGCGGCGGGGAACACTGAAGCTTTCTTT. It encodes CASSEAAAGNTEAFF. The chain couples TRBV2 to TRBJ1-1; D ambiguous. Germline V lookup: CDR1 SNHLY, CDR2 FYNNEI. V lost 0 bases to trimming and J lost 1 base, with 9 bases between them. The length of the CDR3 is 15 residues.

The chain recombines TRBV18 with TRBJ1-2; 8 nucleotides match TRBD1. The junction had 6 bases not matched to a gene; V was cut back by 5 bases and J by 4 bases. The CDR3 has 14 residues. Germline CDR1 reads KGHSH; CDR2 reads LQKENI. The CDR3 nucleotides are TGTGCCAGCTCAACCTGGGACAGGAGCTATGGCTACACCTTC. Its protein is CASSTWDRSYGYTF.

CDR3 bases: TGTGCCAGCAGCCCCGGTCAGGGGGTCTACACTGAAGCTTTCTTT. Its protein is CASSPGQGVYTEAFF. The chain combines TRBV7-9 with TRBJ1-1, with 7 bases fitting TRBD1. Germline V gives CDR1 SEHNR, CDR2 FQNEAQ (reference sequence). The CDR3 extends over 15 amino acids. V was clipped by 5 bases and J by 3 bases; unmatched bases: 9.

The chain has TRBV5-4 and TRBJ2-1, with 9 bases matching TRBD2. J was trimmed by 9 bases and V by 4 bases; bases with no gene match: 8. This CDR3 contains 14 residues. CDR1 SGHNT and CDR2 YYREEE come from the germline V gene (reference sequence). CDR3 sequence reads: CASSMPGLAGEQFF. In DNA form, the CDR3 reads TGTGCCAGCAGCATGCCGGGACTAGCCGGTGAGCAGTTCTTC.

The genes are TRBV27 and TRBJ1-2; D possibly corresponds to TRBD1 (6 bases). This CDR3 is 14 amino acids long. Germline V gives CDR1 MNHEY, CDR2 SMNVEV (reference sequence). Trimming took 6 bases from V and 7 from J, leaving 18 bases between them. The CDR3: CASRPTGRASGYTF. Here the CDR3 DNA reads TGTGCCAGCAGACCCACAGGGAGAGCCTCTGGCTACACCTTC.

This clone was counted a few times. The V and J genes are TRBV28 and TRBJ1-4; D remains ambiguous. Germline values: CDR1 MDHEN, CDR2 SYDVKM. CDR3 length equals 12 residues. Trimming took off 6 bases at V and 8 bases at J, with 10 bases between the two ends. As DNA, the CDR3 is TGTGCCAGCAGAGCCCCGGGAGAAAAACTGTTTTTT. Its protein product is CASRAPGEKLFF.

This chain uses TRBV10-2 with TRBJ2-3; D is perhaps TRBD2 (6 bases). The length of the CDR3 is 13 residues. The germline gives CDR1 WSHSY, CDR2 SAAADI. Trimming cost V 3 bases and J 7 bases, with 11 bases left between them. As DNA, the CDR3 is TGCGCCAGCAGTGAATCCGGGGGTTATACGCAGTATTTT. It codes for CASSESGGYTQYF.

V and J are TRBV10-3 and TRBJ2-5; 11 bases line up with TRBD2. V shed 4 bases and J 2 bases; nucleotides not matched to a gene: 3. Germline-derived CDR1 and CDR2 are ENHRY and SYGVKD. This CDR3 is 15 amino acids long. CDR3 in amino acids: CAISGSGGVQETQYF. The CDR3 coding sequence is TGTGCCATCAGTGGTAGCGGGGGGGTACAAGAGACCCAGTACTTC.

The rearrangement joins TRBV6-5 to TRBJ1-6; 11 nucleotides agree with TRBD1. CDR1 is MNHEY, CDR2 SVGAGI, per germline. J lost 9 bases, V lost 1 base, and 5 bases had no gene match. This CDR3 contains 16 residues. The CDR3 sequence: CASSYYPGTGGSPLHF. CDR3 DNA sequence: TGTGCCAGCAGTTACTACCCCGGGACAGGGGGTTCACCCCTCCACTTT.

V usage is TRBV30 and J usage is TRBJ1-2, with TRBD1 as a possible D gene (6 bases). V lost 7 bases, J lost 4 bases, and 13 bases lay in between. Germline CDR1 is GTSNPN and CDR2 is SVGIG (reference sequence). The length of the CDR3 is 12 residues. CDR3 in amino acids: CASGQSIYGYTF. In DNA form, the CDR3 reads TGTGCCTCTGGACAGTCTATCTATGGCTACACCTTC.

The J gene is TRBJ2-7, the V gene TRBV5-4, with D maybe TRBD2 (6 bases). Trimming took off 0 bases at V and 6 bases at J, with 13 bases between the two ends. The CDR3 is 14 residues long. The germline V gene encodes CDR1 SGHNT and CDR2 YYREEE (reference sequence). CDR3 loop: CASSLGGDLVEQYF. CDR3 in DNA: TGTGCCAGCAGCTTGGGGGGGGATTTAGTCGAGCAGTACTTC.

V usage is TRBV18 and J usage is TRBJ1-6; the match to TRBD1 covers 9 bases. The CDR3 is 15 residues long. The J segment lost 4 bases and the V segment lost 3 bases, leaving 1 base of the junction unmatched. Germline lookup yields CDR1 KGHSH and CDR2 LQKENI. The CDR3 coding sequence is TGTGCCAGCTCACCGGGACAGGGATATAATTCACCCCTCCACTTT. Translating gives CASSPGQGYNSPLHF.

This chain connects TRBV7-8 to TRBJ1-5; D is possibly TRBD1 (6 bases). The germline V gene has CDR1 SGHVS and CDR2 FQNEAQ. The CDR3 covers 17 residues. Trimming cost V 1 base and J 6 bases, with 19 bases left between them. CDR3 in amino acids: CASSLGGWGGAGQPQHF. CDR3 sequence (DNA): TGTGCCAGCAGCTTAGGAGGGTGGGGGGGCGCCGGTCAGCCCCAGCATTTT.

V and J are TRBV6-5 and TRBJ1-1; tentatively, D is TRBD1 (5 bases). The CDR3 is 13 amino acids. Trimming took off 6 bases at V and 3 bases at J, with 11 bases between the two ends. The germline V gene encodes CDR1 MNHEY and CDR2 SVGAGI. CDR3 amino acids: CASRRGRDTEAFF. As DNA, the CDR3 is TGTGCCAGCAGGCGCGGCAGGGACACTGAAGCTTTCTTT.

The rearrangement links TRBV7-8 to TRBJ2-1; possibly TRBD1 for D (6 bases). Trimming took off 2 bases at V and 3 bases at J, with 14 bases between the two ends. Germline lookup yields CDR1 SGHVS and CDR2 FQNEAQ. This CDR3 has 16 amino acids. This CDR3 is CASSLIPGGHYNEQFF. In DNA form, the CDR3 reads TGTGCCAGCAGCTTAATCCCTGGGGGACACTACAATGAGCAGTTCTTC.

As regards this clone: Mismatch with germline at one junction end may stem from a read error. The chain uses TRBV6-1 and TRBJ1-1; D unclear. Germline CDR1 and CDR2: MNHNS and SASEGT. CDR3 length: 12 residues. As DNA, the CDR3 is TGTGCCAGCAGTGAAGTCGGGCAAATCGGGGTCTTT. It specifies CASSEVGQIGVF.

This sequence joins TRBV2 and TRBJ1-2, with TRBD1 matching over 8 bases. V lost 5 bases and J lost 6; bases outside the gene matches: 5. The CDR3 loop spans 13 amino acids. Looked up from germline, CDR1 is SNHLY and CDR2 is FYNNEI. Here the CDR3 reads CASSIQGDDGYTF. CDR3 DNA sequence: TGTGCCAGCAGTATACAGGGGGACGATGGCTACACCTTC.

The V gene is TRBV28, the J gene TRBJ1-1, with 10 bases identical to TRBD1. Germline values: CDR1 MDHEN, CDR2 SYDVKM. Losses at the gene ends were 5 bases for V and 6 bases for J; bases not matched to a gene: 6. This CDR3 comprises 14 residues. This CDR3 reads CASSPGQGYAEAFF. CDR3 in DNA: TGTGCCAGCAGTCCGGGACAGGGGTACGCTGAAGCTTTCTTT.

The chain carries TRBV5-1 and TRBJ2-2; D is possibly TRBD1 (6 bases). Trimming pared 3 bases from V and 7 bases from J, leaving 10 bases between. The CDR3 runs 13 residues. The germline V gene has CDR1 SGHRS and CDR2 YFSETQ. CDR3 coding DNA: TGCGCCAGCAGCTCGCAGGGGAACGGGGAGCTGTTTTTT. This encodes CASSSQGNGELFF.

The chain carries TRBV7-8 and TRBJ1-1; 9 bases are a match to TRBD1. The V and J ends lost 4 bases and 4 bases, in that order; junction bases with no gene match: 4. This CDR3 comprises 14 residues. The germline gives CDR1 SGHVS, CDR2 FQNEAQ. This CDR3 is CASSSRDRATEAFF. CDR3 sequence (DNA): TGTGCCAGCAGCTCCCGGGACAGGGCCACTGAAGCTTTCTTT.

The CDR3 is CASMKGTNEKLFF. The CDR3 DNA is TGTGCCAGTATGAAGGGGACTAATGAAAAACTGTTTTTT. The chain recombines TRBV19 with TRBJ1-4; D possibly corresponds to TRBD1 (5 bases). The CDR3 contains 13 residues. The ends were cut back, 7 bases at V and 2 bases at J, with 8 bases in the middle. The germline V gene has CDR1 LNHDA and CDR2 SQIVND (reference sequence).

This sequence joins TRBV7-2 and TRBJ2-2, with 9 bases identical to TRBD1. The junction had 5 bases not matched to a gene; V was cut back by 7 bases and J by 2 bases. This CDR3 spans 15 amino acids. CDR1 is SGHTA and CDR2 is FQGNSA in the germline V gene. CDR3 sequence: CASNRDRDNTGELFF. The DNA for the CDR3 is TGTGCCAGCAACCGGGACAGGGATAACACCGGGGAGCTGTTTTTT.

The CDR3 coding sequence is TGTGCCAGCAGCCTTTTCACCGGGACAGAGAACACTGAAGCTTTCTTT. It translates to CASSLFTGTENTEAFF. The gene calls are TRBV2 and TRBJ1-1, with TRBD1 identical over 7 bases. With V trimmed by 6 bases and J by 1 base, 11 bases remained unmatched. CDR1 SNHLY and CDR2 FYNNEI come from the germline V gene. The CDR3 contains 16 residues.

The V gene is TRBV5-6, the J gene TRBJ1-1; TRBD1 matches 7 bases. This CDR3 spans 13 amino acids. V was clipped by 3 bases and J by 4 bases; unmatched bases: 3. Per the germline V gene, CDR1 is SGHDT and CDR2 is YYEEEE. The CDR3: CASSSDRVTEAFF. In nucleotides, the CDR3 is TGTGCCAGCAGCTCCGACAGGGTCACTGAAGCTTTCTTT.

This chain connects TRBV27 to TRBJ2-7; TRBD1 matches at 9 bases. CDR3 length: 14 residues. The germline gives CDR1 MNHEY, CDR2 SMNVEV (reference sequence). V shed 3 bases, J shed 7 bases, and the junction held 7 bases outside the gene matches. The CDR3 reads CASSFSQGAREQYF. The CDR3, as DNA: TGTGCCAGCAGTTTTTCACAGGGGGCGAGGGAGCAGTACTTC.

The CDR3 DNA is TGCGCCAGCAGCCATTACCAATTGGGACAGGCTGACTATGGCTACACCTTC. Translated: CASSHYQLGQADYGYTF. This sequence joins TRBV4-1 and TRBJ1-2, with 8 bases fitting TRBD1. This CDR3 region has 17 residues. Germline V CDR1 and CDR2: MGHRA, YSYEKL. J gave up 3 bases and V 3 bases, and 12 bases lay outside the gene matches.